Listed here is a single T cell receptor beta chain. This CDR3 region has 15 residues. Germline CDR1 is LNHNV and CDR2 is YYDKDF (reference sequence). Trimming removed 4 bases at V and 0 bases at J, with 13 bases between. The sample belongs to a study of identical twins. One entry per CDR3 protein, called by TCRdb with MiXCR from the 5' RACE reads. The sample consists of approximately 620,000 distinct CDR3 sequences, approximately 9% of them appearing once. These data also featured in a second study, about yellow fever vaccine responses in identical twins.

The chain combines TRBV15 with TRBJ2-7, with a tentative D call TRBD1 (6 bases). The clonotype was recovered from a woman aged 18-35 years in good health. The sample comprised PBMCs. The CDR3 sequence: CATSNGTSGSYEQYF. As DNA, the CDR3 is TGTGCCACCAGCAACGGGACATCCGGCTCCTACGAGCAGTACTTC.